This T cell receptor (beta chain) stems from a study of blood T cell repertoires in COVID-19. All enrollees were about 18 to 95 years old and from fewer than 30 US areas. Cohort allocation depended upon clinical history that participants reported. Resolution of symptoms, clearance, or two negative PCRs was present in recovered Cohort 3 donors. CDR3 length: 21 amino acids. How the authors handled the data: Quantification of nucleated cells was approximated via reference gene primer amplification. The table came from immunoSEQ multiplex PCR; TCRdb's copy has only in-frame clones and leaves some out. That table furnishes V, J and clone size, whereas the DNA furnished D and trimming. The sample yields 240,000 or so clones, about 82% seen once.

The sequencing input was PBMCs or T cells enriched from blood (not recorded which). The V gene is TRBV21-1, the J gene TRBJ1-6; TRBD1 was called by the table and not checked on the DNA. TRBV21-1 is given as a pseudogene. This receptor was identified in a woman aged 45-65 years who had recovered from COVID-19. In DNA, the CDR3 is TGTGCCAGCAGCAAAGCGCTTTATAGGGACAGGGGGCTCACCTATAATTCACCCCTCCACTTT. This encodes CASSKALYRDRGLTYNSPLHF.